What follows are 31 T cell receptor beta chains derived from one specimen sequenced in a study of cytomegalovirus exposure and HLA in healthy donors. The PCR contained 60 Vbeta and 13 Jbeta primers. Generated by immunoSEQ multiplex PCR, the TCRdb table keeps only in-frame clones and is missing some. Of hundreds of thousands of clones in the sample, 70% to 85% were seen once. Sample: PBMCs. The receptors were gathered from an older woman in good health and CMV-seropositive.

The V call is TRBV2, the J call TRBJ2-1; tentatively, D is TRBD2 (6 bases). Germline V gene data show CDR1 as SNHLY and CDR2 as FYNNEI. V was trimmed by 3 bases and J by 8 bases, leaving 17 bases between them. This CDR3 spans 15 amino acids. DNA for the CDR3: TGTGCCAGCAGTGATATAGGGACTTCCTTCGATGAGCAGTTCTTC. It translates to CASSDIGTSFDEQFF. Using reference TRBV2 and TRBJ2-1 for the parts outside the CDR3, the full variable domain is EPEVTQTPSHQVTQMGQEVILRCVPISNHLYFYWYRQILGQKVEFLVSFYNNEISEKSEIFDDQFSVERPDGSNFTLKIRSTKLEDSAMYFCASSDIGTSFDEQFFGPGTRLTVL.

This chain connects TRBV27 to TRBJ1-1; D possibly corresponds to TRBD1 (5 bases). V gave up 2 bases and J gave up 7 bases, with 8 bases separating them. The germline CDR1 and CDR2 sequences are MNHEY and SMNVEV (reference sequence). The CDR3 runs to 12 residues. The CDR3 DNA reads TGTGCCAGCAGTTTAGTCGGGGGTGAAGCTTTCTTT. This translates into CASSLVGGEAFF.

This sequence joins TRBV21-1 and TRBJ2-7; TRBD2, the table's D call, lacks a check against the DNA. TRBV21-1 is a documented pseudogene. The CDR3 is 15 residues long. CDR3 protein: CASSKGLAGRYEQYF. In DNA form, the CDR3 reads TGTGCCAGCAGCAAAGGACTAGCGGGACGCTACGAGCAGTACTTC.

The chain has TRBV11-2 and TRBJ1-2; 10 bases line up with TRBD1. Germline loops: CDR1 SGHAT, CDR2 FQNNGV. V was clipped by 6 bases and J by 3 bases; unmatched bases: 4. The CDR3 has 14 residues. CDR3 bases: TGTGCCAGCAGACCGGGGACAGGGGACTATGGCTACACCTTC. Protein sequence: CASRPGTGDYGYTF.

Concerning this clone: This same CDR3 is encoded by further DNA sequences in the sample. The CDR3 coding sequence is TGTGCCTGGAGTGTCCGGGGAGGCGAGCAGTACTTC. Its protein is CAWSVRGGEQYF. The J gene is TRBJ2-7, the V gene TRBV30; D may be TRBD2 (6 bases). CDR1 and CDR2 from the germline V gene are GTSNPN and SVGIG (reference sequence). The CDR3 is 12 residues long. V was pared by 0 bases and J by 6 bases, with 9 bases between.

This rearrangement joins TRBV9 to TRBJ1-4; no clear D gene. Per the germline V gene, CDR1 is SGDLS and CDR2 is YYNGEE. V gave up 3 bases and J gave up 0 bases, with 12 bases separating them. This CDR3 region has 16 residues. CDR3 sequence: CASSALPSATNEKLFF. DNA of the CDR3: TGTGCCAGCAGCGCCCTCCCCTCTGCAACTAATGAAAAACTGTTTTTT.

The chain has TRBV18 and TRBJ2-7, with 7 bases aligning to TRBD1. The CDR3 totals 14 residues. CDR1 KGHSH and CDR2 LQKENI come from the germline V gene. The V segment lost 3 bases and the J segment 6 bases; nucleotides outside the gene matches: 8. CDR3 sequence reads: CASSPRDSAIEQYF. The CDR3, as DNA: TGTGCCAGCTCACCCCGGGACAGCGCGATCGAGCAGTACTTC. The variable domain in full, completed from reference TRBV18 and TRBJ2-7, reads NAGVMQNPRHLVRRRGQEARLRCSPMKGHSHVYWYRQLPEEGLKFMVYLQKENIIDESGMPKERFSAEFPKEGPSILRIQQVVRGDSAAYFCASSPRDSAIEQYFGPGTRLTVT.

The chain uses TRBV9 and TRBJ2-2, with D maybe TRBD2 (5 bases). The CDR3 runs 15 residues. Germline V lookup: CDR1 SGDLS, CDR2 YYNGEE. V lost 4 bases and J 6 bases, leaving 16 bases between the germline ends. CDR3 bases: TGTGCCAGCAGCCATGGAGGCGCAAACGCCGGGGAGCTGTTTTTT. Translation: CASSHGGANAGELFF.

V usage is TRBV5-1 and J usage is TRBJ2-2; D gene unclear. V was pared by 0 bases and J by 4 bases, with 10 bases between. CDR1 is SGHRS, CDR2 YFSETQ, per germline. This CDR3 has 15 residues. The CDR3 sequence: CASSLAGSTTGELFF. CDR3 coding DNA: TGCGCCAGCAGCTTGGCCGGGTCTACCACCGGGGAGCTGTTTTTT. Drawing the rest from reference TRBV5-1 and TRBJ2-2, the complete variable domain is KAGVTQTPRYLIKTRGQQVTLSCSPISGHRSVSWYQQTPGQGLQFLFEYFSETQRNKGNFPGRFSGRQFSNSRSEMNVSTLELGDSALYLCASSLAGSTTGELFFGEGSRLTVL.

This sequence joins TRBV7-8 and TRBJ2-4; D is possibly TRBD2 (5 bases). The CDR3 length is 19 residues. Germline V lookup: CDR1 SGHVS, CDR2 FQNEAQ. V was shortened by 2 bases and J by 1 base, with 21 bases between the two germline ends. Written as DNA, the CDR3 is TGTGCCAGCAGCTTACTAGTTGGGAGTATAGCCGCGGCCAAAAACATTCAGTACTTC. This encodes CASSLLVGSIAAAKNIQYF.

The CDR3 here is CASSKLAGLLDTQYF. The CDR3 nucleotides read TGTGCCAGCAGCAAACTAGCGGGATTGCTGGATACGCAGTATTTT. This chain joins TRBV11-1 and TRBJ2-3; TRBD2 matches 10 bases. There are 15 residues in the CDR3. With 5 bases clipped from V and 6 bases from J, the junction kept 8 bases outside the gene matches. CDR1 is SGHAT, CDR2 FQDESV, per germline (reference sequence).

The CDR3 loop reads CASSESGGGNEQFF. CDR3 coding DNA: TGCGCCAGCAGTGAGTCGGGAGGGGGCAATGAGCAGTTCTTC. The chain has TRBV10-2 and TRBJ2-1, with a weak D call TRBD2 (7 bases). V lost 0 bases and J 6 bases, leaving 9 bases between the germline ends. Germline V CDR1 and CDR2: WSHSY, SAAADI. The CDR3 has 14 amino acids.

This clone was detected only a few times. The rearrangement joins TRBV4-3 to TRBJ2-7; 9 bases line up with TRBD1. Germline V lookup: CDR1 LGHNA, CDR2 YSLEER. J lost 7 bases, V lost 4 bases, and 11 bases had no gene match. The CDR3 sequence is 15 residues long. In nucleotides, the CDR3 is TGCGCCAGCAGCCTCCTTAGGGGACAGGGAATGGAGCAGTACTTC. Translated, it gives CASSLLRGQGMEQYF.

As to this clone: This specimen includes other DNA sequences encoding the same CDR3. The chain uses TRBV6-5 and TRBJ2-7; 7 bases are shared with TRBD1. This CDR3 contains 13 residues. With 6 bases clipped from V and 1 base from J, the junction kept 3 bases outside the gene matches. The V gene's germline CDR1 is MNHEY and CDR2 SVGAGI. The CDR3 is CASRRDSSYEQYF. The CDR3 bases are TGTGCCAGCAGAAGGGACAGTTCCTACGAGCAGTACTTC.

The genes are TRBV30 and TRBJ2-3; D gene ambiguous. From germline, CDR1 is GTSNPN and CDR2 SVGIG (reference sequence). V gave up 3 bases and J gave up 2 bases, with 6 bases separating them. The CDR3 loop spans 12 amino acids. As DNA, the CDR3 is TGTGCCTGGAGCGGAGACACAGATACGCAGTATTTT. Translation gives CAWSGDTDTQYF.

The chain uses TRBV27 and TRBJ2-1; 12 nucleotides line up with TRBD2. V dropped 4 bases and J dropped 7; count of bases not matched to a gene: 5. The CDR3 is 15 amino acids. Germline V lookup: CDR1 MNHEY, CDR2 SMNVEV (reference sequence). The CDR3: CASSSTSGSRNEQFF. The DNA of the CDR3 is TGTGCCAGCAGTTCGACTAGCGGGAGTCGAAATGAGCAGTTCTTC.

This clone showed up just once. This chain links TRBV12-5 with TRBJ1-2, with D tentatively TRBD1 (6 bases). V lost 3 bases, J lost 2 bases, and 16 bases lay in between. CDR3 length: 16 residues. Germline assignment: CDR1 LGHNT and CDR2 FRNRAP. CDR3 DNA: TGTGCTAGTGGTTTTGGCAATGACAGGCCCAACTATGGCTACACCTTC. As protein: CASGFGNDRPNYGYTF.

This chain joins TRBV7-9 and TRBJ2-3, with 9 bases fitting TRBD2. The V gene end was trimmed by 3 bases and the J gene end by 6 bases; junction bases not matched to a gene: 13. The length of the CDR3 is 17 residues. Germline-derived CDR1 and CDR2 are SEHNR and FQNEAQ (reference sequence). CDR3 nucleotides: TGTGCCAGCAGCTTCTACCCAACAGCGGGAGGAGCGGATACGCAGTATTTT. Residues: CASSFYPTAGGADTQYF.

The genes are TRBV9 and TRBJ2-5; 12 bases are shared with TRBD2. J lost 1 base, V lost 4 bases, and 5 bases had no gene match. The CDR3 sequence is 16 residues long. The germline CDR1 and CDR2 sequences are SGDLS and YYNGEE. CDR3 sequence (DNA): TGTGCCAGCAGCATGACGGGACTAGCGGGCCAAGAGACCCAGTACTTC. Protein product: CASSMTGLAGQETQYF.

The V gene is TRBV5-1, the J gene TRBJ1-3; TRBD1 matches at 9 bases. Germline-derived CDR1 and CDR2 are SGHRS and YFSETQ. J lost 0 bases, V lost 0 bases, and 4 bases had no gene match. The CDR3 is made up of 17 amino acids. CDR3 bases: TGCGCCAGCAGCTTGGTAGGGACAGGGTACTCTGGAAACACCATATATTTT. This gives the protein CASSLVGTGYSGNTIYF.

The CDR3 nucleotides are TGTGCCACCAGTACGGGAACTGGCGGAGTTAGCACAGATACGCAGTATTTT. It is translated as CATSTGTGGVSTDTQYF. This chain links TRBV15 with TRBJ2-3, with TRBD2 as a possible D gene (5 bases). Between the trimmed V and J ends, which lost 6 bases and 0 bases, there was a span of 19 bases. The CDR3 extends over 17 amino acids. Germline CDR1 LNHNV, CDR2 YYDKDF (reference sequence).

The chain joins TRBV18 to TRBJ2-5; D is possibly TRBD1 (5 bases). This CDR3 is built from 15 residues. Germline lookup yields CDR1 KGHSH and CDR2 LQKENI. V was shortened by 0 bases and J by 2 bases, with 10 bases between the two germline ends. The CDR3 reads CASSPPPGWQETQYF. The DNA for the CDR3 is TGTGCCAGCTCACCACCCCCAGGGTGGCAAGAGACCCAGTACTTC.

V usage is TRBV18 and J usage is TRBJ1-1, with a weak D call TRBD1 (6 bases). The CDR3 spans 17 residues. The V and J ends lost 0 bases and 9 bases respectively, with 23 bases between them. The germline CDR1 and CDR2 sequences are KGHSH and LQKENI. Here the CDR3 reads CASSPPLPGEGSSQAFF. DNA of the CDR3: TGTGCCAGCTCACCACCTCTGCCAGGGGAAGGAAGTTCACAAGCTTTCTTT.

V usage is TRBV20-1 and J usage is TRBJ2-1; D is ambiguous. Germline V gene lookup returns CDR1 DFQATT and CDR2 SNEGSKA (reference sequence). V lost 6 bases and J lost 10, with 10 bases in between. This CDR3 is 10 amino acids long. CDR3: CSAQKEEQFF. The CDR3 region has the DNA TGCAGTGCCCAAAAAGAGGAGCAGTTCTTC.

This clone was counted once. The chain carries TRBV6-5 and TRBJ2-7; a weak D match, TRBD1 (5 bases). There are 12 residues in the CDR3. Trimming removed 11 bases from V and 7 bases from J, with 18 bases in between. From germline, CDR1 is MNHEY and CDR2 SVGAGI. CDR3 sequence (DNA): TGTGCCCTGGGCCAGGGCGGTAGGGAGCAGTACTTC. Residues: CALGQGGREQYF.

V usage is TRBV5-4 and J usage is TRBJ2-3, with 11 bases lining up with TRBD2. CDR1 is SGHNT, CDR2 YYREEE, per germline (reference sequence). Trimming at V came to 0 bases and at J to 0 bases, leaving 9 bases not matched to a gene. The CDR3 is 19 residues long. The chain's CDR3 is CASSLDGLAGGPSTDTQYF. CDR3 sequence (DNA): TGTGCCAGCAGCTTGGATGGGCTAGCGGGAGGACCAAGCACAGATACGCAGTATTTT.

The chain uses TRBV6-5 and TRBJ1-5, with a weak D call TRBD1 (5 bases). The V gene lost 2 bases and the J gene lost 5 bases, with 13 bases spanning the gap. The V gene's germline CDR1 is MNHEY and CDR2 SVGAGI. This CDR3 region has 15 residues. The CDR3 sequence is CASSYLGRGDQPQHF. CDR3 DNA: TGTGCCAGCAGTTACCTGGGACGGGGGGATCAGCCCCAGCATTTT.

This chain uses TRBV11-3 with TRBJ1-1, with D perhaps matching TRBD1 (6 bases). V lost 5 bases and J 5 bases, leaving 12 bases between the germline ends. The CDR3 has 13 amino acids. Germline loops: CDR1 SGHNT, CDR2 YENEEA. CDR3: CASSRTANTEAFF. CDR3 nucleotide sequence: TGTGCCAGCAGCCGGACAGCGAATACTGAAGCTTTCTTT.

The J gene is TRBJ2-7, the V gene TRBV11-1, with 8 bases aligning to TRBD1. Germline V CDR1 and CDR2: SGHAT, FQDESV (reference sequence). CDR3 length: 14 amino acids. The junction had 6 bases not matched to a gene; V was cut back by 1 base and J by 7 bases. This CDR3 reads CASSLVNQGAEQYF. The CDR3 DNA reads TGTGCCAGCAGCTTAGTCAACCAGGGGGCAGAGCAGTACTTC.

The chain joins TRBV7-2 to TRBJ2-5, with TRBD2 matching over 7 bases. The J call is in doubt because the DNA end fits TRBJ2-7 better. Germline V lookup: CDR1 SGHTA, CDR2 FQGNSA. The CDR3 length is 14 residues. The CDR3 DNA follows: TGTGCCAGCAGCCCCAGACTAGCCTCCTACGAGCAGTACTTC. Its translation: CASSPRLASYEQYF.

The CDR3 spells CASSFSGTDTQYF. CDR3 DNA sequence: TGTGCCAGCAGCTTTAGCGGCACAGATACGCAGTATTTT. V gene TRBV5-4 combines with J gene TRBJ2-3; TRBD2 is a possible D gene (5 bases). The V gene's germline CDR1 is SGHNT and CDR2 YYREEE (reference sequence). The ends were cut back, 2 bases at V and 1 base at J, with 5 bases in the middle. The CDR3 totals 13 residues.